Following are 2 T cell receptor beta chains from one sample sequenced in a study of blood T cell repertoires in COVID-19. Profiling relied on immunoSEQ multiplex PCR, and the TCRdb table lists in-frame clones only, not all of them. The sample records about 150,000 clones, 80% to 90% being singletons. Input material: peripheral blood. These receptors came from a man aged 18-30 years with COVID-19, enrolled during active disease.

The chain links TRBV3-1 (or the pseudogene TRBV3-2) to TRBJ2-2; D is undetermined. The CDR3 totals 14 residues. The V gene lost 0 bases and the J gene lost 6 bases, with 8 bases spanning the gap. The germline gives CDR1 LGHDT, CDR2 YNNKEL (reference sequence). In nucleotides, the CDR3 is TGTGCCAGCAGCCAAGATCTCCAGGCCGGGGAGCTGTTTTTT. It translates to CASSQDLQAGELFF.

The chain uses TRBV10-3 and TRBJ2-1; 8 bases fit TRBD2. V lost 1 base, J lost 5 bases, and 13 bases stayed unmatched. This CDR3 comprises 18 residues. In germline, CDR1 is ENHRY, CDR2 SYGVKD. The CDR3 loop is CAISEYVSGTSVDNEQFF. The CDR3 region has the DNA TGTGCCATCAGTGAGTACGTTTCCGGGACTAGTGTCGACAATGAGCAGTTCTTC.